The 12 T cell receptor beta chains reported below all come from one sample, sequenced in a study of shared clonotypes between healthy human individuals. Generated by immunoSEQ multiplex PCR, the TCRdb table keeps only in-frame clones and is missing some. The table records about 1.4 million clones, roughly 96% of them present only once. The sequenced sample was naive CD4+ T cells sorted from blood. The subset denotes: CD45RA+ positively selected. These receptors originate from a man aged 25-45 years in good health.

As DNA, the CDR3 is TGTGCCAGCAGACCAAGGACTAGCACAGATACGCAGTATTTT. It translates to CASRPRTSTDTQYF. The V call is TRBV6-5, the J call TRBJ2-3; possibly TRBD2 for D (5 bases). Germline CDR1 MNHEY, CDR2 SVGAGI. The CDR3 loop spans 14 amino acids. Trimming took 6 bases from V and 0 from J, leaving 10 bases between them.

The genes are TRBV5-1 and TRBJ1-4, with unresolved D. This CDR3 has 15 amino acids. Germline assignment: CDR1 SGHRS and CDR2 YFSETQ. Deletions cut 1 base from V and 4 bases from J, with 11 bases between. CDR3 coding DNA: TGCGCCAGCAGCTTGAAGGCAGACCTTAATGAAAAACTGTTTTTT. It yields the protein CASSLKADLNEKLFF.

V and J are TRBV4-2 and TRBJ2-7; D gene uncertain. V lost 2 bases and J lost 3, with 14 bases in between. The germline V gene encodes CDR1 LGHNA and CDR2 YNFKEQ. This CDR3 has 15 residues. CDR3 sequence reads: CASSQTPVGNYEQYF. In DNA form, the CDR3 reads TGTGCCAGCAGCCAAACCCCCGTTGGTAACTACGAGCAGTACTTC.

V gene TRBV7-6 combines with J gene TRBJ2-5; D may match TRBD1 or TRBD2 (5 bases each). Germline CDR1 SGHVS, CDR2 FNYEAQ. The CDR3 has 12 residues. The ends were cut back, 5 bases at V and 6 bases at J, with 10 bases in the middle. CDR3: CASSRDGQTQYF. Here the CDR3 DNA reads TGTGCCAGCAGCCGGGACGGGCAGACCCAGTACTTC. The full variable domain, in which reference TRBV7-6 and TRBJ2-5 provide the parts outside the CDR3, is GAGVSQSPRYKVTKRGQDVALRCDPISGHVSLYWYRQALGQGPEFLTYFNYEAQQDKSGLPNDRFSAERPEGSISTLTIQRTEQRDSAMYRCASSRDGQTQYFGPGTRLLVL.

This clone came up once. Other DNA sequences in the same sample also yield this CDR3. The chain has TRBV7-9 and TRBJ2-7; D is unresolved. V was cut by 0 bases and J by 5 bases, with 8 bases left in between. In germline, CDR1 is SEHNR, CDR2 FQNEAQ (reference sequence). The CDR3 has 13 residues. This CDR3 is CASSLAAGDEQYF. In DNA form, the CDR3 reads TGTGCCAGCAGCTTAGCGGCAGGCGACGAGCAGTACTTC.

CDR3 coding DNA: TGCAGCGCTACGACAGGGTGGCTGCGAGAGCAGTACTTC. As protein: CSATTGWLREQYF. The chain is built from TRBV29-1 and TRBJ2-5; 7 bases are shared with TRBD1. V lost 7 bases and J lost 11; bases outside the gene matches: 16. Germline loops: CDR1 SQVTM, CDR2 ANQGSEA. This CDR3 is 13 amino acids long. The full variable domain, with the rest looked up from reference TRBV29-1 and TRBJ2-5, is SAVISQKPSRDICQRGTSLTIQCQVDSQVTMMFWYRQQPGQSLTLIATANQGSEATYESGFVIDKFPISRPNLTFSTLTVSNMSPEDSSIYLCSATTGWLREQYFGPGTRLLVL.

The chain couples TRBV27 to TRBJ2-3; D ambiguous. CDR1 is MNHEY and CDR2 is SMNVEV in the germline V gene (reference sequence). This CDR3 spans 19 amino acids. V lost 4 bases to trimming and J lost 0 bases, with 23 bases between them. CDR3 in DNA: TGTGCCAGCAGTTCCATCCGCCTGAGAGCGACGGGTAGCACAGATACGCAGTATTTT. Residues: CASSSIRLRATGSTDTQYF.

The rearrangement links TRBV5-6 to TRBJ2-7; TRBD2 agrees at 13 bases. Looked up from germline, CDR1 is SGHDT and CDR2 is YYEEEE. V lost 4 bases to trimming and J lost 5 bases; unmatched junction nucleotides: 3. The CDR3 contains 14 residues. The CDR3 DNA reads TGTGCCAGCAGCCGCGGACTAGCGGGAGACGAGCAGTACTTC. Translating gives CASSRGLAGDEQYF.

The V call is TRBV10-3, the J call TRBJ2-2; 9 bases agree with TRBD2. Germline CDR1 and CDR2: ENHRY and SYGVKD. The CDR3 runs 14 residues. With 4 bases clipped from V and 8 bases from J, the junction kept 5 bases outside the gene matches. CDR3 DNA sequence: TGTGCCATCAGTGGGACTAGCGCGCCGGGGGAGCTGTTTTTT. Encoded protein: CAISGTSAPGELFF.

The chain links TRBV5-1 to TRBJ1-4; tentatively, D is TRBD1 (5 bases). Germline CDR1 reads SGHRS; CDR2 reads YFSETQ. V lost 0 bases and J 8 bases, leaving 14 bases between the germline ends. There are 15 residues in the CDR3. The CDR3 loop reads CASSLGQTVAEKLFF. The CDR3 nucleotides are TGCGCCAGCAGCTTGGGACAGACGGTGGCGGAAAAACTGTTTTTT.

The chain links TRBV28 to TRBJ2-7; tentatively, D is TRBD2 (6 bases). The CDR3 runs 15 residues. V shed 5 bases and J shed 0 bases, with 14 bases lying between them. CDR1 is MDHEN, CDR2 SYDVKM, per germline. The CDR3 loop reads CASSPPGLSSYEQYF. The CDR3 DNA reads as TGTGCCAGCAGTCCACCGGGACTGAGCTCCTACGAGCAGTACTTC.

This clone was seen a single time. The chain links TRBV6-5 to TRBJ1-1, with TRBD1 matching over 10 bases. The CDR3 length is 15 residues. After removal of 0 bases from V and 4 bases from J, the junction contained 2 bases not matched to a gene. Germline-derived CDR1 and CDR2 are MNHEY and SVGAGI. CDR3 nucleotides: TGTGCCAGCAGTTACTCGGACAGGGGGACCACTGAAGCTTTCTTT. Translation gives CASSYSDRGTTEAFF.